Here is one TCR beta chain with its context. The target antigen is unknown. The CDR3 end shows no conserved phenylalanine or tryptophan, and so a read error is likely. The data stem from a study of vaccination and CD4 T cells after COVID-19. Germline V lookup: CDR1 SGHVS, CDR2 FQNEAQ. V was clipped by 11 bases and J by 1 base, with 11 bases between them. CDR3 length: 12 amino acids. The Oncomine TCR Beta short-read assay was applied to DNA of cultured CD4+ T cells. Via MiXCR, TCRdb re-called the PCR reads, giving one row per CDR3 protein. The table has tens of thousands of distinct CDR3 sequences, 45% to 65% seen once; the top ten hold 2.8%. Treatment meaning: roughly nine-day PBMC culture with coronavirus spike peptide pools or control peptides (ViraFEST assay).

This receptor was obtained from a human donor who had recovered from COVID-19. V usage is TRBV7-8 and J usage is TRBJ1-2, with D possibly TRBD1 on 6 matching bases. The sequencing sample was made of CD4+ T cells from blood, cultured in vitro. CDR3 bases: TGTGCCTTTGGGGGGCTTAACTATGGCTACACCTCC. It specifies CAFGGLNYGYTS.